This entry lists 29 T cell receptor beta chains sequenced from one sample in a study of CD8+CD57+ T cells in acquired aplastic anemia. Genomic DNA was employed as the template in profiling TCR beta VDJ and CDR3. TCRdb fed the reads into MiXCR, producing one record per CDR3 protein. The sample lists 80,000 or so distinct CDR3 sequences, under 50% occurring once. Source material: sorted CD4+, CD8+, or CD8+CD57+ T cells (not recorded which) from PBMCs. These receptors were obtained from a human donor in good health, serving as a control.

This clonotype was recorded a few times. The rearrangement uses TRBV19 and TRBJ1-4, with D possibly being TRBD1 (6 bases). The CDR3 length is 14 residues. Trimming removed 3 bases from V and 5 bases from J, with 10 bases in between. Looked up from germline, CDR1 is LNHDA and CDR2 is SQIVND (reference sequence). CDR3 region: CASSIGQGNEKLFF. DNA of the CDR3: TGTGCCAGTAGTATCGGGCAGGGGAATGAAAAACTGTTTTTT.

This chain uses TRBV20-1 with TRBJ2-7; 13 bases agree with TRBD2. The V and J ends lost 3 bases and 10 bases, in that order; junction bases with no gene match: 9. This CDR3 is 14 amino acids long. CDR1 and CDR2 from the germline V gene are DFQATT and SNEGSKA (reference sequence). Here the CDR3 DNA reads TGCAGTGCTAGTCGGACTAGCGGGGGTAACACCCAGTACTTC. This encodes CSASRTSGGNTQYF.

The chain combines TRBV9 with TRBJ2-1; the match to TRBD2 covers 10 bases. This CDR3 contains 16 residues. Germline V gene sequence: CDR1 SGDLS, CDR2 YYNGEE. Trimming at V came to 3 bases and at J to 3 bases, leaving 6 bases not matched to a gene. The CDR3, as DNA: TGTGCCAGCAGCGCCACTAGCGGGGCACACTACAATGAGCAGTTCTTC. As protein: CASSATSGAHYNEQFF.

This clonotype was detected a few times. CDR3 loop: CASSELGQGSQPQHF. DNA of the CDR3: TGTGCCAGCAGTGAACTTGGACAGGGCAGTCAGCCCCAGCATTTT. This chain uses TRBV6-1 with TRBJ1-5; 8 bases agree with TRBD1. Losses at the gene ends were 2 bases for V and 6 bases for J; bases not matched to a gene: 6. Germline V gives CDR1 MNHNS, CDR2 SASEGT. This CDR3 comprises 15 residues.

This sequence joins TRBV5-4 and TRBJ2-5; the match to TRBD2 covers 9 bases. Trimming took 0 bases from V and 3 from J; bases not matched to a gene: 15. Germline V gene data show CDR1 as SGHNT and CDR2 as YYREEE (reference sequence). The CDR3 sequence is 19 residues long. CDR3 in DNA: TGTGCCAGCAGCTTGGTTAGGGTTGGGGCTAGCGGGGAGGAAGAGACCCAGTACTTC. Its translation is CASSLVRVGASGEEETQYF.

This clonotype was seen at least ten times. The chain joins TRBV29-1 to TRBJ2-1; TRBD2 aligns across 11 bases. V was pared by 2 bases and J by 8 bases, with 11 bases of the junction left unmatched. There are 16 residues in the CDR3. CDR1 and CDR2 (germline): SQVTM, ANQGSEA. The CDR3: CSVERVRLAGGYEQFF. The CDR3 nucleotides read TGCAGCGTTGAAAGAGTCAGGCTAGCGGGGGGATATGAGCAGTTCTTC.

In this sample, this clonotype turned up a few times. The chain recombines TRBV15 with TRBJ2-7; 7 nucleotides agree with TRBD1. This CDR3 spans 14 amino acids. Trimming removed 1 base from V and 3 bases from J; junction bases left unmatched: 3. Germline CDR1 reads LNHNV; CDR2 reads YYDKDF (reference sequence). The CDR3 nucleotides are TGTGCCACCAGCAGAGTAGGGACAGACTACGAGCAGTACTTC. Residues: CATSRVGTDYEQYF.

This clonotype was picked up one time. The V gene is TRBV7-9, the J gene TRBJ1-1; D is ambiguous. V gave up 6 bases and J gave up 4 bases, with 12 bases separating them. This CDR3 contains 13 residues. The germline gives CDR1 SEHNR, CDR2 FQNEAQ (reference sequence). The CDR3 coding sequence is TGTGCCAGCAGAGACCTCCGGAGCACTGAAGCTTTCTTT. Translating gives CASRDLRSTEAFF.

This clonotype was found many times. The chain links TRBV7-2 to TRBJ2-7, with 7 bases lining up with TRBD1. The V gene end was trimmed by 2 bases and the J gene end by 2 bases; junction bases not matched to a gene: 6. CDR1 and CDR2 from the germline V gene are SGHTA and FQGNSA. This CDR3 region has 15 residues. CDR3 amino acids: CASSLLGGPTYEQYF. DNA of the CDR3: TGTGCCAGCAGCTTATTAGGGGGCCCTACCTACGAGCAGTACTTC.

This clonotype has ten or more counts. The chain carries TRBV29-1 and TRBJ2-2, with D perhaps matching TRBD1 (5 bases). Per the germline V gene, CDR1 is SQVTM and CDR2 is ANQGSEA. The CDR3 loop spans 12 amino acids. The V and J ends lost 5 bases and 4 bases respectively, with 8 bases between them. CDR3 loop: CSVLGVTGELFF. In DNA form, the CDR3 reads TGCAGCGTTCTAGGGGTCACCGGGGAGCTGTTTTTT.

The table lists this clonotype with many counts. V and J are TRBV7-8 and TRBJ2-5; tentative D call: TRBD2 (5 bases). The V end lost 3 bases, the J end lost 5 bases, and 22 bases lay between the germline ends. Germline V CDR1 and CDR2: SGHVS, FQNEAQ. The CDR3 spans 17 residues. The CDR3 DNA follows: TGTGCCAGCAGCTTGACGGAGGCTTTGGGATCATCGGAGACCCAGTACTTC. It codes for CASSLTEALGSSETQYF. Full variable domain (rest looked up from reference TRBV7-8 and TRBJ2-5): GAGVSQSPRYKVAKRGQDVALRCDPISGHVSLFWYQQALGQGPEFLTYFQNEAQLDKSGLPSDRFFAERPEGSVSTLKIQRTQQEDSAVYLCASSLTEALGSSETQYFGPGTRLLVL.

On this clonotype: A much larger clone lies a single base off, so this may be a read error. The chain couples TRBV12-3 or TRBV12-4 to TRBJ2-7; D possibly corresponds to TRBD1 (5 bases). V gave up 6 bases and J gave up 2 bases, with 11 bases separating them. The CDR3 runs 13 residues. DNA of the CDR3: TGTGCCAGCAGGTCAGGGATTCCCTACGAGCAGTACTTC. Residues: CASRSGIPYEQYF.

The CDR3, as DNA: TGTGCCAGCAGTTTACCCCGGACAGGACCTAGCAATCAGCCCCAGCATTTT. Amino acids: CASSLPRTGPSNQPQHF. The chain couples TRBV12-3 or TRBV12-4 to TRBJ1-5; 7 bases are a match to TRBD1. The CDR3 is made up of 17 amino acids. J lost 0 bases, V lost 2 bases, and 7 bases had no gene match.

This clonotype was seen repeatedly, ten times or more. The chain links TRBV5-1 to TRBJ1-1; D not resolved. In germline, CDR1 is SGHRS, CDR2 YFSETQ. The CDR3 has 13 amino acids. V was cut by 4 bases and J by 1 base, with 8 bases left in between. The CDR3 nucleotides are TGCGCCAGCAGCGCCTACCAGAACACTGAAGCTTTCTTT. It translates to CASSAYQNTEAFF.

The V and J genes are TRBV20-1 and TRBJ1-2, with D perhaps TRBD1 (6 bases). Per the germline V gene, CDR1 is DFQATT and CDR2 is SNEGSKA (reference sequence). V was cut by 3 bases and J by 7 bases, with 18 bases left in between. This CDR3 contains 14 residues. The CDR3 nucleotides read TGCAGTGCTAGGGTCAGGGGAGGTTTAGGTGGCTACACCTTC. Amino acids: CSARVRGGLGGYTF.

The chain joins TRBV7-2 to TRBJ1-3, with 8 bases that match TRBD1. This CDR3 contains 15 residues. Germline V gene data show CDR1 as SGHTA and CDR2 as FQGNSA. J was trimmed by 8 bases and V by 5 bases; bases with no gene match: 11. CDR3 DNA sequence: TGTGCCAGCAGCCTACCCGGCCAGGGGGCAGACACCATATATTTT. Translating gives CASSLPGQGADTIYF.

This clonotype was counted many times. This sequence joins TRBV7-7 and TRBJ2-1; 12 nucleotides line up with TRBD2. The CDR3 extends over 17 amino acids. CDR1 is SSHAT, CDR2 FNYEAQ, per germline (reference sequence). After removal of 5 bases from V and 0 bases from J, the junction contained 5 bases not matched to a gene. The CDR3 is CASSRLAGGPSYNEQFF. For the CDR3, the DNA is TGTGCCAGCAGCCGGCTAGCGGGGGGGCCCTCCTACAATGAGCAGTTCTTC.

V is TRBV19 and J is TRBJ1-5; 7 nucleotides match TRBD1. Germline CDR1 reads LNHDA; CDR2 reads SQIVND (reference sequence). The CDR3 totals 15 residues. The J segment lost 8 bases and the V segment lost 0 bases, leaving 7 bases of the junction unmatched. CDR3 bases: TGTGCCAGTAGTATAGAGGGGACAGTAATGGAGCCCCAGCATTTT. Translated, it gives CASSIEGTVMEPQHF.

This clonotype has more than one count but fewer than ten. A read error is possible here, since a much larger clone lies one base away. The chain carries TRBV19 and TRBJ2-1, with a weak D call TRBD2 (6 bases). The CDR3 covers 15 residues. In germline, CDR1 is LNHDA, CDR2 SQIVND (reference sequence). V lost 7 bases and J 3 bases, leaving 16 bases between the germline ends. The CDR3 spells CASTYGDFNYNEQFF. The CDR3, as DNA: TGTGCCAGTACCTATGGGGACTTCAACTACAATGAGCAGTTCTTC.

A remark on this clonotype: The junction does not match germline at one end; this may be a read error. V is TRBV10-2 and J is TRBJ1-6; perhaps TRBD1 as D (6 bases). This CDR3 spans 15 amino acids. The V gene's germline CDR1 is WSHSY and CDR2 SAAADI. The CDR3 protein is CASSRQAVIDSLLHF. The CDR3 DNA reads TGCGCCAGCAGTAGACAGGCCGTTATCGATTCACTCCTCCACTTT.

The chain carries TRBV25-1 and TRBJ1-5; weak D call: TRBD1 (6 bases). V was clipped by 2 bases and J by 2 bases, with 10 bases between them. From germline, CDR1 is MGHDK and CDR2 SYGVNS. The CDR3 runs to 15 residues. The CDR3 bases are TGTGCCAGCAGTGAACAGGGGTTGGGCAATCAGCCCCAGCATTTT. As protein: CASSEQGLGNQPQHF. The whole variable domain, filled in from reference TRBV25-1 and TRBJ1-5, reads EADIYQTPRYLVIGTGKKITLECSQTMGHDKMYWYQQDPGMELHLIHYSYGVNSTEKGDLSSESTVSRIRTEHFPLTLESARPSHTSQYLCASSEQGLGNQPQHFGDGTRLSIL.

This chain uses TRBV12-3 or TRBV12-4 with TRBJ2-7; D possibly corresponds to TRBD1 (6 bases). The CDR3 consists of 17 residues. V lost 4 bases to trimming and J lost 6 bases, with 25 bases between them. The CDR3 reads CASSSPLGTLGRSEQYF. The CDR3 DNA reads TGTGCCAGCAGTTCCCCCCTCGGGACACTTGGTCGGAGCGAGCAGTACTTC.

This clonotype was recorded many times. This CDR3 is CASSPEGLWRGEQYF. The CDR3 DNA follows: TGTGCCAGCAGCCCAGAGGGACTTTGGAGGGGCGAGCAGTACTTC. The rearrangement uses TRBV5-8 and TRBJ2-7; D perhaps matches TRBD2 (6 bases). Between the trimmed V and J ends, which lost 4 bases and 6 bases, there was a span of 20 bases. Germline lookup yields CDR1 SGHTS and CDR2 YDEGEE. There are 15 residues in the CDR3.

This clonotype was observed at least ten times. The genes are TRBV10-3 and TRBJ1-3; D is uncertain. Germline CDR1 and CDR2: ENHRY and SYGVKD. This CDR3 has 16 residues. The germline V and J ends were trimmed by 6 bases and 0 bases, with 15 bases remaining between them. The CDR3 loop reads CAISPSGPSSGNTIYF. As DNA, the CDR3 is TGTGCCATCAGCCCGAGTGGTCCTAGCTCTGGAAACACCATATATTTT.

At least ten counts were recorded for this clonotype. V gene TRBV9 combines with J gene TRBJ1-1; 7 bases are shared with TRBD1. The CDR3 loop spans 13 amino acids. From germline, CDR1 is SGDLS and CDR2 YYNGEE. V trimming: 3 bases; J trimming: 6 bases; junction bases outside the gene matches: 5. In nucleotides, the CDR3 is TGTGCCAGCAGCGAGACAGGGAGGTCTGAAGCTTTCTTT. As protein: CASSETGRSEAFF. Full variable domain (outside the CDR3, taken from reference TRBV9 and TRBJ1-1): DSGVTQTPKHLITATGQRVTLRCSPRSGDLSVYWYQQSLDQGLQFLIQYYNGEERAKGNILERFSAQQFPDLHSELNLSSLELGDSALYFCASSETGRSEAFFGQGTRLTVV.

A single count supports this clonotype. A much larger clone differs from this one at a single base, so this may be a read error. The rearrangement links TRBV20-1 to TRBJ1-1; TRBD1 matches at 7 bases. Germline V gene lookup returns CDR1 DFQATT and CDR2 SNEGSKA (reference sequence). The CDR3 is made up of 14 amino acids. The CDR3 DNA reads as TGCCGTGCTAGAGAGAACAGGGGATGGACTGAAGCTTTCTTT. It translates to CRARENRGWTEAFF.

The chain combines TRBV19 with TRBJ2-2; D uncertain. The CDR3 loop spans 14 amino acids. Germline V gene lookup returns CDR1 LNHDA and CDR2 SQIVND (reference sequence). V was trimmed by 9 bases and J by 5 bases, leaving 16 bases between them. CDR3 amino acids: CASHAARNTGELFF. The CDR3 region has the DNA TGTGCCAGCCACGCGGCTAGAAATACCGGGGAGCTGTTTTTT.

The chain employs TRBV12-3 or TRBV12-4 and TRBJ2-2; 10 bases match TRBD1. V trimming: 2 bases; J trimming: 7 bases; junction bases outside the gene matches: 4. The CDR3 totals 15 residues. CDR3 protein: CASSLTDRGNGELFF. In DNA, the CDR3 is TGTGCCAGCAGTTTAACGGACAGGGGGAACGGGGAGCTGTTTTTT.

This clonotype came up many times. The chain's CDR3 is CASSADGTFYEQYF. As DNA, the CDR3 is TGCGCCAGCAGCGCCGACGGAACCTTCTACGAGCAGTACTTC. The chain links TRBV5-1 to TRBJ2-7; no clear D gene. Germline V gives CDR1 SGHRS, CDR2 YFSETQ. The V end was cut by 4 bases, the J end by 3 bases, with 14 bases between. The CDR3 has 14 amino acids.